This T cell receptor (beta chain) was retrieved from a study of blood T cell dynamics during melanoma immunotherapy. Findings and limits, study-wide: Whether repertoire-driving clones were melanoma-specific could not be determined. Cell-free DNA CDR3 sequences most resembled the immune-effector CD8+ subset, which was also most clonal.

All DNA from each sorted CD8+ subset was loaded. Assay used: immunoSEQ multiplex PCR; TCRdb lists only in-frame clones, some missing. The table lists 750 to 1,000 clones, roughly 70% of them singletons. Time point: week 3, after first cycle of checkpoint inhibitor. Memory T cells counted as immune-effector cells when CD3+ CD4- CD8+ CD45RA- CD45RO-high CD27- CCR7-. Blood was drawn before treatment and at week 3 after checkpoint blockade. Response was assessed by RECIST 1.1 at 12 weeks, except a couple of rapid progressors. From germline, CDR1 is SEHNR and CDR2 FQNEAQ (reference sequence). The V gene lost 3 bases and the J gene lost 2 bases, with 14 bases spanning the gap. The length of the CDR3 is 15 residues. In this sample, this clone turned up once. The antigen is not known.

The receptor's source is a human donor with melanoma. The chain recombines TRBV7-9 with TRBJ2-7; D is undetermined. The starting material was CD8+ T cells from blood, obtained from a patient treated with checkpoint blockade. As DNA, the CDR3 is TGTGCCAGCAGCTTCACAGACACCATTCCCTACGAGCAGTACTTC. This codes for CASSFTDTIPYEQYF. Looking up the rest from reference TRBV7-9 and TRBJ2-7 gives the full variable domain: DTGVSQNPRHKITKRGQNVTFRCDPISEHNRLYWYRQTLGQGPEFLTYFQNEAQLEKSRLLSDRFSAERPKGSFSTLEIQRTEQGDSAMYLCASSFTDTIPYEQYFGPGTRLTVT.